This entry lists 31 T cell receptor beta chains sequenced from one sample in a study of beta chain features in type 1 diabetes. The study, taken as a whole, reports: When Type 1 diabetes patients were examined, their TCRB CDR3s proved moderately but significantly shorter in all four CD4+ subsets.

The study reverse transcribed the entire isolated RNA, so it sequenced expressed TCRB transcripts. Libraries were prepared by immunoSEQ multiplex PCR; TCRdb keeps only in-frame clonotypes and omits some of them. This sample has hundreds of thousands of clones, with 11% found just once. What these receptors recognize is not known. The sample comprised naive CD4+ T cells from blood. These receptors came from a man younger than 45 with type 1 diabetes.

This clone came up a few times. The V call is TRBV4-2, the J call TRBJ2-7; 9 nucleotides match TRBD2. V gave up 1 base and J gave up 4 bases; unmatched junction bases: 8. This CDR3 region has 16 residues. Per germline, CDR1 LGHNA and CDR2 YNFKEQ. This CDR3 reads CASSQGSGGGGYEQYF. For the CDR3, the DNA is TGTGCCAGCAGCCAAGGGTCCGGCGGGGGGGGTTACGAGCAGTACTTC.

This clone has just a few counts. The chain has TRBV11-2 and TRBJ2-1; 10 bases align to TRBD1. The V gene's germline CDR1 is SGHAT and CDR2 FQNNGV. Trimming cost V 5 bases and J 2 bases; bases outside gene matches: 9. The CDR3 runs 17 residues. The CDR3 protein is CASSSWDRGSPYNEQFF. The DNA for the CDR3 is TGTGCCAGCAGCAGCTGGGACAGGGGATCACCCTACAATGAGCAGTTCTTC.

This chain uses TRBV7-3 with TRBJ1-6; a possible D gene is TRBD1 (5 bases). Germline V CDR1 and CDR2: SGHTA, FQGTGA. V was clipped by 4 bases and J by 7 bases, with 8 bases between them. The CDR3 sequence is 13 residues long. CDR3 DNA: TGTGCCAGCAGCTCCGACAGAAATTCACCCCTCCACTTT. This translates into CASSSDRNSPLHF.

This clone was seen a handful of times. This chain uses TRBV11-2 with TRBJ2-7, with 8 bases fitting TRBD1. The CDR3 has 14 residues. V lost 2 bases and J lost 5; bases outside the gene matches: 5. CDR1 SGHAT and CDR2 FQNNGV come from the germline V gene. The CDR3 here is CASSLMDRDDEQYF. CDR3 coding DNA: TGTGCCAGCAGCTTAATGGACAGGGACGACGAGCAGTACTTC. The variable domain in full, completed from reference TRBV11-2 and TRBJ2-7, reads EAGVAQSPRYKIIEKRQSVAFWCNPISGHATLYWYQQILGQGPKLLIQFQNNGVVDDSQLPKDRFSAERLKGVDSTLKIQPAKLEDSAVYLCASSLMDRDDEQYFGPGTRLTVT.

A few counts support this clone. The V gene is TRBV6-5, the J gene TRBJ2-5; TRBD2 matches 7 bases. The J segment lost 5 bases and the V segment lost 7 bases, leaving 7 bases of the junction unmatched. The CDR3 length is 13 residues. Germline CDR1 and CDR2: MNHEY and SVGAGI. The CDR3 DNA reads as TGTGCCAGCACCGGACTAGGAACGGAGACCCAGTACTTC. It translates to CASTGLGTETQYF.

The chain recombines TRBV4-1 with TRBJ1-5; weak D call: TRBD1 (6 bases). Germline V gene lookup returns CDR1 MGHRA and CDR2 YSYEKL. V was cut by 1 base and J by 5 bases, with 12 bases left in between. The CDR3 totals 15 residues. The CDR3 sequence: CASSQGSTGYQPQHF. For the CDR3, the DNA is TGCGCCAGCAGCCAAGGATCGACAGGTTATCAGCCCCAGCATTTT.

V is TRBV29-1 and J is TRBJ1-5, with 8 positions matching TRBD1. The trim removed 6 bases at V and 3 bases at J, leaving 4 bases unmatched. This CDR3 contains 13 residues. Germline V lookup: CDR1 SQVTM, CDR2 ANQGSEA. CDR3 sequence (DNA): TGCAGCGTGGGGACAGGCCCCAATCAGCCCCAGCATTTT. It translates to CSVGTGPNQPQHF.

The CDR3 bases are TGTGCCAGCAGTCGAACAGGGGAACACCCCTATGGCTACACCTTC. Translating it yields CASSRTGEHPYGYTF. The chain combines TRBV6-6 with TRBJ1-2; 7 bases fit TRBD1. CDR3 length: 15 amino acids. Germline CDR1 and CDR2: MNHNY and SVGAGI (reference sequence). The junction had 10 bases not matched to a gene; V was cut back by 5 bases and J by 4 bases.

This chain connects TRBV28 to TRBJ2-1; D might be TRBD2 (7 bases). This CDR3 spans 13 amino acids. Germline V lookup: CDR1 MDHEN, CDR2 SYDVKM. The ends were cut back, 7 bases at V and 10 bases at J, with 17 bases in the middle. CDR3 coding DNA: TGTGCCAGCAATGTGGGGGGGCCGTGGGAGCAGTTCTTC. This encodes CASNVGGPWEQFF.

This clone appeared a few times. The CDR3 nucleotides read TGTGCCAGCAGCGTATTCCCGGAGAGGACTGAAGCTTTCTTT. As protein: CASSVFPERTEAFF. V usage is TRBV9 and J usage is TRBJ1-1; no definite D call. V was pared by 1 base and J by 5 bases, with 12 bases between. The germline V gene encodes CDR1 SGDLS and CDR2 YYNGEE. The CDR3 is 14 residues long.

The V and J genes are TRBV6-5 and TRBJ2-3; tentative D call: TRBD1 (6 bases). The V end lost 6 bases, the J end lost 7 bases, and 8 bases lay between the germline ends. Germline V gene sequence: CDR1 MNHEY, CDR2 SVGAGI. This CDR3 has 11 amino acids. The CDR3 sequence: CASRDRNTQYF. CDR3 DNA sequence: TGTGCCAGCAGAGACAGGAATACGCAGTATTTT.

The chain carries TRBV4-1 and TRBJ2-7, with 8 bases matching TRBD1. After removal of 4 bases from V and 4 bases from J, the junction contained 15 bases not matched to a gene. CDR3 size: 17 residues. Germline V gene lookup returns CDR1 MGHRA and CDR2 YSYEKL. CDR3 nucleotides: TGCGCCAGCAGCCCAGAGTTCCCGAGACAGGGGTTTTACGAGCAGTACTTC. This codes for CASSPEFPRQGFYEQYF.

This clone was counted a few times. The V and J genes are TRBV29-1 and TRBJ1-1; the D gene is possibly TRBD1 (6 bases). The length of the CDR3 is 12 residues. CDR1 is SQVTM, CDR2 ANQGSEA, per germline. V was shortened by 5 bases and J by 1 base, with 8 bases between the two germline ends. The CDR3 DNA follows: TGCAGCGTTTCCAGGGGGAACACTGAAGCTTTCTTT. Protein sequence: CSVSRGNTEAFF.

This clone was counted between two and nine times. The sample holds other DNA sequences that translate to the same CDR3. The chain employs TRBV2 and TRBJ2-1; a possible D gene is TRBD1 (6 bases). Trimming left V 2 bases short and J 1 base short, with 6 bases between. Germline assignment: CDR1 SNHLY and CDR2 FYNNEI. The CDR3 is 14 amino acids. CDR3 sequence: CASSEQGSYNEQFF. CDR3 DNA sequence: TGTGCCAGCAGTGAACAGGGGTCCTACAATGAGCAGTTCTTC.

The V and J genes are TRBV15 and TRBJ1-5, with 7 bases aligning to TRBD1. With V trimmed by 4 bases and J by 4 bases, 4 bases remained unmatched. The CDR3 runs 14 residues. CDR1 and CDR2 (germline): LNHNV, YYDKDF (reference sequence). Written as DNA, the CDR3 is TGTGCCACCAGCATGGGACAGCATAATCAGCCCCAGCATTTT. Protein sequence: CATSMGQHNQPQHF.

This clone has a handful of counts. The CDR3 here is CASSDSAGGQETQYF. CDR3 DNA: TGTGCCAGCAGTGATTCAGCGGGGGGGCAAGAGACCCAGTACTTC. The chain combines TRBV25-1 with TRBJ2-5; TRBD2 matches 10 bases. From germline, CDR1 is MGHDK and CDR2 SYGVNS. CDR3 size: 15 residues. V was clipped by 3 bases and J by 2 bases; unmatched bases: 3.

This clone was counted between two and nine times. The rearrangement uses TRBV4-3 and TRBJ1-5; D uncertain. V lost 0 bases and J lost 4, with 13 bases in between. The CDR3 is made up of 16 amino acids. Germline V CDR1 and CDR2: LGHNA, YSLEER. The CDR3, as DNA: TGCGCCAGCAGCCAAGATCTTGTATCCAGGAATCAGCCCCAGCATTTT. This sequence encodes CASSQDLVSRNQPQHF.

The rearrangement uses TRBV29-1 and TRBJ2-3; D is undetermined. V was shortened by 6 bases and J by 4 bases, with 8 bases between the two germline ends. CDR1 SQVTM and CDR2 ANQGSEA come from the germline V gene. The CDR3 sequence is 11 residues long. The CDR3 coding sequence is TGCAGCGTAACACCCCCAGATACGCAGTATTTT. It encodes CSVTPPDTQYF.

The chain carries TRBV23-1 and TRBJ1-1; D ambiguous. TRBV23-1 is identified as an open reading frame with a role that is uncertain. Trimming cost V 8 bases and J 0 bases, with 13 bases left between them. The CDR3 runs to 14 residues. The CDR3 spells CASLGLRLNTEAFF. The CDR3 coding sequence is TGCGCCAGCCTAGGTCTGCGGTTGAACACTGAAGCTTTCTTT.

The table lists this clone with a few counts. J is TRBJ2-1 and V is TRBV11-2; 10 nucleotides match TRBD2. V was pared by 5 bases and J by 5 bases, with 9 bases of the junction left unmatched. Germline loops: CDR1 SGHAT, CDR2 FQNNGV. CDR3 length: 16 residues. The CDR3 DNA sequence: TGTGCCAGCAGCGGGCTAAGCGGGGGGGCCCACAATGAGCAGTTCTTC. Amino acids: CASSGLSGGAHNEQFF. Drawing the rest from reference TRBV11-2 and TRBJ2-1, the complete variable domain is EAGVAQSPRYKIIEKRQSVAFWCNPISGHATLYWYQQILGQGPKLLIQFQNNGVVDDSQLPKDRFSAERLKGVDSTLKIQPAKLEDSAVYLCASSGLSGGAHNEQFFGPGTRLTVL.

In this sample, this clone turned up a few times. This sequence joins TRBV2 and TRBJ2-2; possible D gene TRBD2, 5 bases. Germline V gives CDR1 SNHLY, CDR2 FYNNEI. V was shortened by 7 bases and J by 1 base, with 16 bases between the two germline ends. This CDR3 has 16 amino acids. The chain's CDR3 is CASNRPWTGNTGELFF. The DNA for the CDR3 is TGTGCCAGCAACCGACCCTGGACTGGGAACACCGGGGAGCTGTTTTTT.

The chain combines TRBV4-2 with TRBJ2-3; maybe TRBD2 (5 bases). From germline, CDR1 is LGHNA and CDR2 YNFKEQ. The length of the CDR3 is 16 residues. The V and J ends lost 0 bases and 0 bases respectively, with 10 bases between them. In DNA, the CDR3 is TGTGCCAGCAGCCAAGAGGGGAGTGCTAGCACAGATACGCAGTATTTT. Protein product: CASSQEGSASTDTQYF.

V usage is TRBV7-3 and J usage is TRBJ1-2; TRBD1 matches at 9 bases. The junction had 10 bases not matched to a gene; V was cut back by 5 bases and J by 3 bases. This CDR3 is built from 16 residues. Germline lookup yields CDR1 SGHTA and CDR2 FQGTGA. In nucleotides, the CDR3 is TGTGCCAGCAGCCCAACACAGGGGGCAAAGGACTATGGCTACACCTTC. Residues: CASSPTQGAKDYGYTF.

The V and J genes are TRBV5-1 and TRBJ2-7; TRBD1 matches at 9 bases. Germline V gene data show CDR1 as SGHRS and CDR2 as YFSETQ. The CDR3 spans 14 residues. With 4 bases clipped from V and 5 bases from J, the junction kept 7 bases outside the gene matches. The DNA for the CDR3 is TGCGCCAGCAGCCCCGGGACAGGGACGAACGAGCAGTACTTC. Its protein is CASSPGTGTNEQYF.

This clone was detected a few times. CDR3 sequence reads: CASSLAPQTDTQYF. CDR3 coding DNA: TGTGCCAGCAGCTTAGCGCCCCAGACAGATACGCAGTATTTT. V is TRBV7-2 and J is TRBJ2-3; D is ambiguous. The CDR3 has 14 residues. Per germline, CDR1 SGHTA and CDR2 FQGNSA. The V and J ends lost 0 bases and 3 bases respectively, with 7 bases between them.

V is TRBV29-1 and J is TRBJ2-3; 16 positions agree with TRBD2. CDR3 length equals 18 residues. Germline CDR1 and CDR2: SQVTM and ANQGSEA. J was trimmed by 2 bases and V by 6 bases; bases with no gene match: 11. CDR3 in amino acids: CSVHGTSGGAVDTDTQYF. The CDR3 DNA sequence: TGCAGCGTCCACGGGACTAGCGGGGGGGCCGTAGACACAGATACGCAGTATTTT.

In its sample, this clone was seen a few times. This chain connects TRBV28 to TRBJ2-2; 7 bases agree with TRBD2. The CDR3 has 15 residues. The germline V gene has CDR1 MDHEN and CDR2 SYDVKM. Trimming removed 2 bases from V and 2 bases from J; junction bases left unmatched: 2. In DNA, the CDR3 is TGTGCCAGCAGTTTAGGCGGGGGAAACACCGGGGAGCTGTTTTTT. Translated: CASSLGGGNTGELFF.

This clone was seen a few times. The chain joins TRBV19 to TRBJ2-1; the D gene is possibly TRBD2 (6 bases). The germline V gene has CDR1 LNHDA and CDR2 SQIVND (reference sequence). V lost 5 bases, J lost 5 bases, and 19 bases lay in between. CDR3 size: 16 residues. The CDR3 DNA sequence: TGTGCCAGTAGTTGGAGGGACCAAAGCCCGAACAATGAGCAGTTCTTC. Amino acid sequence: CASSWRDQSPNNEQFF.

This clone has a handful of counts. The chain is built from TRBV5-6 and TRBJ2-1; no reliable D call. Per the germline V gene, CDR1 is SGHDT and CDR2 is YYEEEE. V shed 5 bases and J shed 4 bases, with 10 bases lying between them. The CDR3 has 13 amino acids. Written as DNA, the CDR3 is TGTGCCAGCAGGCTAAATAGATACAATGAGCAGTTCTTC. It encodes CASRLNRYNEQFF.

This sequence joins TRBV29-1 and TRBJ2-3, with 12 bases fitting TRBD2. The CDR3 spans 16 residues. Germline assignment: CDR1 SQVTM and CDR2 ANQGSEA. The junction had 9 bases not matched to a gene; V was cut back by 2 bases and J by 6 bases. Here the CDR3 reads CSVEKQGLAGMDTQYF. The CDR3, as DNA: TGCAGCGTTGAAAAACAGGGACTAGCGGGCATGGATACGCAGTATTTT.

The chain uses TRBV6-1 and TRBJ2-7; 10 bases fit TRBD2. Germline-derived CDR1 and CDR2 are MNHNS and SASEGT. V was clipped by 2 bases and J by 2 bases; unmatched bases: 0. This CDR3 comprises 14 residues. CDR3 bases: TGTGCCAGCAGTGAACTAGCGGGGGCCTACGAGCAGTACTTC. It translates to CASSELAGAYEQYF.